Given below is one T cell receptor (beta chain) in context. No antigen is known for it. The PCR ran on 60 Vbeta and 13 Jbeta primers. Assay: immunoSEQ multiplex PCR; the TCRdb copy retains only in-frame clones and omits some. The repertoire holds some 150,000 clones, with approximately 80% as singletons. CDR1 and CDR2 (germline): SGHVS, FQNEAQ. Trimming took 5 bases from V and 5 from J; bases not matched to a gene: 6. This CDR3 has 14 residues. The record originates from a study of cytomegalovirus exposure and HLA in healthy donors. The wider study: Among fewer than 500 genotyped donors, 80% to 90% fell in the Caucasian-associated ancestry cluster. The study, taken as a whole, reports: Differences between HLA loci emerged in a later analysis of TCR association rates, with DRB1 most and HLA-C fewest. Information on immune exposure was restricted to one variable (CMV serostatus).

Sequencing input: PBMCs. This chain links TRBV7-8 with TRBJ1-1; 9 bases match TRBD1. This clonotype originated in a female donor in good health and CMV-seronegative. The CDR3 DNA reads TGTGCCAGCAGCCCCGGACAGGGGAAAACTGAAGCTTTCTTT. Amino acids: CASSPGQGKTEAFF.